What follows is one T cell receptor (beta chain) and its context. Antigen specificity is unknown. The data belong to a study of T cell responses to AZD1222 COVID-19 vaccine. Study overall: Second doses that came at about 4 or about 12 weeks were put together. Study results and limitations: Nearly half of the spike-specific TCRs reportedly recognize variant regions that carry no mutations.

The germline CDR1 and CDR2 sequences are LNHNV and YYDKDF (reference sequence). CDR3 length: 17 residues. Germline trimming cut 3 bases from V and 4 bases from J; bases unmatched to any gene: 8. Some clones are missing from TCRdb's copy, which holds only in-frame ones; the method was immunoSEQ multiplex PCR. This repertoire shows 120,000 or so clones, about 87% found once; its top ten account for over 5.5%. The chain is built from TRBV15 and TRBJ2-1, with 11 bases matching TRBD2. The starting material was peripheral blood, obtained on day 0 of AZD1222 vaccination. This receptor was taken from an adult in good health. The CDR3 region is CATSSLAGTSGYNEQFF. CDR3 DNA sequence: TGTGCCACCAGCAGTCTTGCCGGGACTAGCGGTTACAATGAGCAGTTCTTC.